These 18 T cell receptor beta chains were all obtained from the same sample, sequenced in a study of blood T cell repertoires in COVID-19. TCRdb's copy holds only in-frame clones and misses some; the assay was immunoSEQ multiplex PCR. This sample carries about 42,000 clones, around 91% of them seen once, and the ten largest clones take more than 7%. Sequencing was done on a sample of peripheral blood. All receptors derive from a man younger than 40 with active or convalescent COVID-19.

The chain links TRBV7-6 to TRBJ2-1; TRBD1 agrees at 9 bases. This CDR3 has 17 amino acids. V trimming: 4 bases; J trimming: 4 bases; junction bases outside the gene matches: 11. CDR1 and CDR2 (germline): SGHVS, FNYEAQ. In DNA, the CDR3 is TGTGCCAGCAGCTCGACCGAAGGACAGGGGATTTACAATGAGCAGTTCTTC. Translated, it gives CASSSTEGQGIYNEQFF. Full variable domain (rest looked up from reference TRBV7-6 and TRBJ2-1): GAGVSQSPRYKVTKRGQDVALRCDPISGHVSLYWYRQALGQGPEFLTYFNYEAQQDKSGLPNDRFSAERPEGSISTLTIQRTEQRDSAMYRCASSSTEGQGIYNEQFFGPGTRLTVL.

This clone appeared a few times. This sequence joins TRBV6-1 and TRBJ1-5; D might be TRBD1 (6 bases). Between the trimmed V and J ends, which lost 2 bases and 1 base, there was a span of 9 bases. CDR3 length: 15 amino acids. Per the germline V gene, CDR1 is MNHNS and CDR2 is SASEGT. The CDR3, as DNA: TGTGCCAGCAGTGAACTGGGGGCAAGCAATCAGCCCCAGCATTTT. Protein product: CASSELGASNQPQHF.

This sequence joins TRBV6-5 and TRBJ1-6, with 9 bases matching TRBD1. The germline V gene has CDR1 MNHEY and CDR2 SVGAGI. V lost 6 bases and J lost 11; bases outside the gene matches: 11. The CDR3 sequence is 15 residues long. The CDR3 reads CASRAPGQGAAPLHF. The CDR3 region has the DNA TGTGCCAGCAGAGCTCCGGGACAGGGAGCCGCACCCCTCCACTTT.

The table lists this clone with a count of one. This sequence joins TRBV14 and TRBJ1-2, with TRBD1 matching 9 bases. The CDR3 spans 15 residues. The V gene end was trimmed by 3 bases and the J gene end by 5 bases; junction bases not matched to a gene: 7. Germline CDR1 SGHDN, CDR2 FVKESK. CDR3 DNA: TGTGCCAGCAGCCAGGGGACAGGGCCCGTTTATGGCTACACCTTC. Its translation: CASSQGTGPVYGYTF.

This clone was seen a few times. The genes are TRBV6-5 and TRBJ2-7, with 9 bases matching TRBD2. The CDR3 is 14 residues long. The V and J ends lost 6 bases and 2 bases, in that order; junction bases with no gene match: 5. From germline, CDR1 is MNHEY and CDR2 SVGAGI. The CDR3 loop reads CASRHVAGAYEQYF. CDR3 coding DNA: TGTGCCAGCAGACACGTAGCGGGGGCCTACGAGCAGTACTTC.

This clone turned up a few times. The genes are TRBV7-2 and TRBJ2-2, with 10 positions matching TRBD2. Trimming cost V 3 bases and J 1 base; bases outside gene matches: 8. Germline CDR1 and CDR2: SGHTA and FQGNSA. This CDR3 contains 18 residues. The CDR3 here is CASSFFRLAGGNTGELFF. In DNA form, the CDR3 reads TGTGCCAGCAGCTTCTTTAGACTAGCGGGTGGGAACACCGGGGAGCTGTTTTTT.

This clone was counted only a few times. The J gene is TRBJ2-7, the V gene TRBV4-1; D is unresolved. The V end was cut by 1 base, the J end by 0 bases, with 13 bases between. The CDR3 covers 16 residues. The germline gives CDR1 MGHRA, CDR2 YSYEKL. The CDR3 loop reads CASSQAPSGLSYEQYF. In nucleotides, the CDR3 is TGCGCCAGCAGCCAAGCTCCGTCAGGCCTCTCCTACGAGCAGTACTTC.

The CDR3 region has the DNA TGTGCCAGCTCACCACTAGCAGGGGTATTAGACACTGAAGCTTTCTTT. This translates into CASSPLAGVLDTEAFF. The V gene is TRBV18, the J gene TRBJ1-1; D might be TRBD1 (6 bases). Trimming removed 1 base at V and 3 bases at J, with 15 bases between. Germline CDR1 is KGHSH and CDR2 is LQKENI. The CDR3 spans 16 residues.

The chain recombines TRBV19 with TRBJ1-3; D is unclear. CDR1 is LNHDA and CDR2 is SQIVND in the germline V gene (reference sequence). V shed 7 bases and J shed 0 bases, with 19 bases lying between them. The CDR3 covers 17 residues. CDR3 sequence (DNA): TGTGCCAGTACCCCGAGACAAAGTTTTAACTCTGGAAACACCATATATTTT. Translated, it gives CASTPRQSFNSGNTIYF.

This clone was recorded once. J is TRBJ2-5 and V is TRBV18; 7 bases are shared with TRBD1. From germline, CDR1 is KGHSH and CDR2 LQKENI. The CDR3 is 15 residues long. Trimming removed 3 bases from V and 5 bases from J; junction bases left unmatched: 9. The DNA of the CDR3 is TGTGCCAGCTCACCCGACAGGGTCGGTGGGGAGACCCAGTACTTC. It is translated as CASSPDRVGGETQYF.

The genes are TRBV9 and TRBJ2-1; D might be TRBD2 (6 bases). Germline lookup yields CDR1 SGDLS and CDR2 YYNGEE. Trimming left V 2 bases short and J 8 bases short, with 8 bases between. This CDR3 has 12 residues. The DNA for the CDR3 is TGTGCCAGCAGCGTGCCGGGGGATGAGCAGTTCTTC. Encoded protein: CASSVPGDEQFF.

The chain links TRBV11-1 to TRBJ1-6, with D possibly TRBD1 on 6 matching bases. The CDR3 length is 15 residues. From germline, CDR1 is SGHAT and CDR2 FQDESV (reference sequence). V dropped 1 base and J dropped 14 bases, with 18 bases sitting between them. In nucleotides, the CDR3 is TGTGCCAGCAGCTTAGGAACAGCTCGGGGGGCCACCCTCCACTTT. It codes for CASSLGTARGATLHF.

The chain employs TRBV20-1 and TRBJ1-4; no reliable D call. CDR1 DFQATT and CDR2 SNEGSKA come from the germline V gene (reference sequence). V lost 0 bases, J lost 10 bases, and 3 bases lay in between. There are 10 residues in the CDR3. This CDR3 is CSARDGKLFF. CDR3 DNA sequence: TGCAGTGCTAGAGACGGAAAACTGTTTTTT.

The chain has TRBV3-1 (or the pseudogene TRBV3-2) and TRBJ1-2, with 7 bases lining up with TRBD1. The CDR3 covers 14 residues. The germline CDR1 and CDR2 sequences are LGHDT and YNNKEL (reference sequence). J gave up 5 bases and V 2 bases, and 5 bases lay outside the gene matches. The CDR3 loop is CASSQRYRGYGYTF. The CDR3 DNA is TGTGCCAGCAGCCAACGATACAGGGGTTATGGCTACACCTTC.

This chain joins TRBV30 and TRBJ2-5, with 10 bases that match TRBD1. Germline V gene data show CDR1 as GTSNPN and CDR2 as SVGIG (reference sequence). Trimming at V came to 5 bases and at J to 5 bases, leaving 5 bases not matched to a gene. This CDR3 has 13 residues. The CDR3: CAWDRGPRETQYF. The CDR3 nucleotides are TGTGCCTGGGACAGGGGGCCCCGGGAGACCCAGTACTTC.

This chain connects TRBV10-3 to TRBJ2-7; TRBD2 is a possible D gene (6 bases). This CDR3 region has 15 residues. The germline V gene encodes CDR1 ENHRY and CDR2 SYGVKD. The V end was cut by 0 bases, the J end by 0 bases, with 9 bases between. The DNA for the CDR3 is TGTGCCATCAGTGAGTCGGGGGGAACCTCCTACGAGCAGTACGTC. Its translation: CAISESGGTSYEQYV.

The rearrangement joins TRBV7-8 to TRBJ2-2; TRBD2 matches 8 bases. The CDR3 loop spans 16 amino acids. Germline CDR1 SGHVS, CDR2 FQNEAQ. With 1 base clipped from V and 5 bases from J, the junction kept 6 bases outside the gene matches. The CDR3 protein is CASSLVSGMGTGELFF. CDR3 DNA: TGTGCCAGCAGCTTAGTTAGCGGGATGGGAACCGGGGAGCTGTTTTTT.

The count of this clone is one. This chain uses TRBV9 with TRBJ2-3; no reliable D call. The V end lost 4 bases, the J end lost 2 bases, and 11 bases lay between the germline ends. The CDR3 covers 14 residues. CDR1 and CDR2 from the germline V gene are SGDLS and YYNGEE. The chain's CDR3 is CASSIETYTDTQYF. In DNA form, the CDR3 reads TGTGCCAGCAGCATAGAAACCTACACAGATACGCAGTATTTT. The full variable domain, with the rest looked up from reference TRBV9 and TRBJ2-3, is DSGVTQTPKHLITATGQRVTLRCSPRSGDLSVYWYQQSLDQGLQFLIQYYNGEERAKGNILERFSAQQFPDLHSELNLSSLELGDSALYFCASSIETYTDTQYFGPGTRLTVL.